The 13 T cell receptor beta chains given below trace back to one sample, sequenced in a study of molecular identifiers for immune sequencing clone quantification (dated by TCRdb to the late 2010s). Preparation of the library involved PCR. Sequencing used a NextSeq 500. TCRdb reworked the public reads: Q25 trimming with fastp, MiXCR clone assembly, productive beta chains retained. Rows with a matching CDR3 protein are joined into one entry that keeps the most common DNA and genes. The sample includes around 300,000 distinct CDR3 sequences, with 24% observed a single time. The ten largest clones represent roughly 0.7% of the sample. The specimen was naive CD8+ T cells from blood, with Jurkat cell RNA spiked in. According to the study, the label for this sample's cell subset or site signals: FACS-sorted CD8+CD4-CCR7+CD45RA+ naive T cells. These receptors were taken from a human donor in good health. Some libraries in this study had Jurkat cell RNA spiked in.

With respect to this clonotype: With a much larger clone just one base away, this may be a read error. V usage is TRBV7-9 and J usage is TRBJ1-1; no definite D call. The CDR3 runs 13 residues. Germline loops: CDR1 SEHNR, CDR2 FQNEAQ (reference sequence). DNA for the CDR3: TGTGTCAGCACCCTAGGGTTGAACACTGAAGCTTTCTTT. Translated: CVSTLGLNTEAFF.

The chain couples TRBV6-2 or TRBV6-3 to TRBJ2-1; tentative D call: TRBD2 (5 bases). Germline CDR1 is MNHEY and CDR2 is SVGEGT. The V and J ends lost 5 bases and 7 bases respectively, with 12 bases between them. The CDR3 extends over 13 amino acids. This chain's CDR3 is CASSRLTENEQFF. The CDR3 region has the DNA TGTGCCAGCAGTCGACTAACCGAAAATGAGCAGTTCTTC.

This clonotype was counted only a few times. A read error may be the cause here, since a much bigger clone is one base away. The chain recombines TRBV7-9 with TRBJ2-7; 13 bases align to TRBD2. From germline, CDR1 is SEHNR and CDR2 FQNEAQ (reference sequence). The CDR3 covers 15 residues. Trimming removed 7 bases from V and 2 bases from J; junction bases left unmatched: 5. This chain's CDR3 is CASISGLAGPYEQYF. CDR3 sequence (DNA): TGTGCCAGCATCTCGGGACTAGCGGGACCCTACGAGCAGTACTTC.

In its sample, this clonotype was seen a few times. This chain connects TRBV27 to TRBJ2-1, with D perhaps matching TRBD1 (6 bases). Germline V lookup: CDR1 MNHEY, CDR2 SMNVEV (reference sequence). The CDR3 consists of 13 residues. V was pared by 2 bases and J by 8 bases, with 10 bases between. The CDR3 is CASSLIQGYEQFF. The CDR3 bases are TGTGCCAGCAGTTTAATTCAGGGGTATGAGCAGTTCTTC.

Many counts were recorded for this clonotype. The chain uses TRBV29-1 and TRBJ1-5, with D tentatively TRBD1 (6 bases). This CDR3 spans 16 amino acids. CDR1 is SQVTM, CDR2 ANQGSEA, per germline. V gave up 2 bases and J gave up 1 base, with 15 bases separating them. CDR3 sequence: CSVESSGAGSNQPQHF. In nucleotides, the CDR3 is TGCAGCGTTGAATCATCGGGGGCCGGGAGCAATCAGCCCCAGCATTTT.

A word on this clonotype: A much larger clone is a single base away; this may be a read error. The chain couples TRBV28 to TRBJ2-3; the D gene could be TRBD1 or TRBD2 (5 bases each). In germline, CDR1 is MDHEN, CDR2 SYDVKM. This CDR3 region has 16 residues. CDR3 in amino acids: CASSVTRGAGTYTQYF. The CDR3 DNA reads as TGTGCCAGCAGTGTTACTAGGGGTGCTGGCACATATACGCAGTATTTT.

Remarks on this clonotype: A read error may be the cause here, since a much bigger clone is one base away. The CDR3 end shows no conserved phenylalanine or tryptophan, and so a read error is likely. CDR3 DNA: TGTGCCAGCAGTGACCCGGACGTAACAGATACGCAGTATTCT. This translates into CASSDPDVTDTQYS. The rearrangement joins TRBV28 to TRBJ2-3; D gene ambiguous. The germline CDR1 and CDR2 sequences are MDHEN and SYDVKM. The CDR3 is 14 residues long. Trimming removed 5 bases at V and 3 bases at J, with 12 bases between.

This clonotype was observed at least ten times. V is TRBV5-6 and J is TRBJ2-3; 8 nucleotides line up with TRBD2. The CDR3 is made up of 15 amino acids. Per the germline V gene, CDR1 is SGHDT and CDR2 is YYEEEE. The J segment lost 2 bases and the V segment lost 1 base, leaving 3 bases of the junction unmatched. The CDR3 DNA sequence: TGTGCCAGCAGCTTGCAGCGGGAGTACACAGATACGCAGTATTTT. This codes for CASSLQREYTDTQYF.

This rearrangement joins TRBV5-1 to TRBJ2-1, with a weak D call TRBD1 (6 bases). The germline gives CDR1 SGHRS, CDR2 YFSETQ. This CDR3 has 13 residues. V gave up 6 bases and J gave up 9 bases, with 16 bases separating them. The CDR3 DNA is TGCGCCAGCATGCCGACAGGTCTGTGTGAGCAGTTCTTC. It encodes CASMPTGLCEQFF.

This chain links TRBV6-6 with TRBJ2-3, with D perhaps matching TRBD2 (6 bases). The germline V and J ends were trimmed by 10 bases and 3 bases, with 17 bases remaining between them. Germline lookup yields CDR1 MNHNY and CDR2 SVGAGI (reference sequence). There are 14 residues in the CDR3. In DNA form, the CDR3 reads TGTGCCACCACGGTGGCGGGATTGACAGATACGCAGTATTTT. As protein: CATTVAGLTDTQYF.

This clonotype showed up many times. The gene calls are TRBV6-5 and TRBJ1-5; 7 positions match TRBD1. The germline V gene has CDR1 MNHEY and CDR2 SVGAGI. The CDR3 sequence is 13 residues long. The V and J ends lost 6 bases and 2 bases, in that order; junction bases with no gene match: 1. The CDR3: CASSDRGNQPQHF. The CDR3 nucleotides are TGTGCCAGCAGCGACAGGGGCAATCAGCCCCAGCATTTT.

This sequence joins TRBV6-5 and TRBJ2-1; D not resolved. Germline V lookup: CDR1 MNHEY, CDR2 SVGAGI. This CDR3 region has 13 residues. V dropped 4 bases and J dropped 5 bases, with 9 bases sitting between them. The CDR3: CASSFLGNNEQFF. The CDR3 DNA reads TGTGCCAGCAGTTTTCTAGGGAACAATGAGCAGTTCTTC.

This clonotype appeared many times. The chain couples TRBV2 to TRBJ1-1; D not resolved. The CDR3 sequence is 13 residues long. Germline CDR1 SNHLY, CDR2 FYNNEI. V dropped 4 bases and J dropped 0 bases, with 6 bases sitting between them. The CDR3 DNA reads TGTGCCAGCAGTGCCCCAATGAACACTGAAGCTTTCTTT. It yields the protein CASSAPMNTEAFF.